This T cell receptor beta chain was captured by sequencing in a study of regulatory T cells in long-lasting Graves disease (dated by TCRdb to the early 2020s). Turning to the overall study: In the newly diagnosed Graves' disease group, patients had been taking antithyroid drugs for less than 3 months. This study used TCR sequencing and RNA sequencing of peripheral blood to compare persistent Graves' disease patients against newly diagnosed Graves' disease patients. The study was registered as a clinical trial and conducted in China. A total of some 33 samples were covered by TCR sequencing, comprising some 13 persistent and approximately 20 newly diagnosed Graves' disease patients. What the study reported, not specific to this receptor: Only the TCR beta chain was sequenced and analyzed. Preferential use of TRBV28, TRBJ1-2 and TRBJ2-5 was observed in persistent disease, whereas TRBV20-1 and TRBJ2-1 were favored in newly diagnosed disease. The study examined only peripheral blood because the primary lesion, thyroid tissue, could not be accessed. As a limitation, the authors acknowledged that the small sample size may reduce accuracy. Compared with newly diagnosed patients, persistent Graves' disease patients had lower TCR Shannon entropy and fewer highly expanded clones, which suggests clonal expansion. A larger number of public clonotypes was shared among persistent patients (approximately 3,000) than among newly diagnosed patients (roughly 930).

V is cut by 5 bases and J by 4 bases, and the space between the germline ends is 12 bases. The cysteine opens and the phenylalanine closes a CDR3 of 13 amino acids. The read is trimmed to its CDR3 DNA, 39 bases read in frame from base 1. For CDR1 and CDR2, the germline V gene lists SGHVS and FQNEAQ. Libraries were built with multiplex PCR. The instrument was an Illumina HiSeq 4000. TCR beta libraries were built with iRepertoire HTBI primers and Arm-PCR amplification of CDR3 regions. Gel purification was performed on PCR products prior to sequencing. As for the authors' bioinformatics: Gene usage analysis of CDR3 amino acid clonotypes used the approximately 62 TRBV and 14 to 15 TRBJ segments found across samples. COPE and FqMerger were used to merge filtered high-quality paired reads into contigs. BLAST was used to align contigs to IMGT TRBV, TRBD and TRBJ reference genes, and CDR3 was defined according to IMGT. Any clonotype with a frequency above 0.1% was counted as a highly expanded clone. Shannon entropy was used to measure repertoire diversity, and the Gini coefficient was used to measure V-J evenness. Public clonotypes were defined as clonotypes shared by more than one individual. TCRdb reprocessing: public reads trimmed at Q25 with fastp, clones called with MiXCR, in-frame beta chains kept. Here each entry gathers all rows of one CDR3 protein and keeps the most common genes and DNA. TCRdb's processing, not the authors', yielded these V and J calls. Within this sample are about 370,000 distinct CDR3 sequences, with less than 20% of them counted one time only. The ten largest account for 20% to 25% of the sample.

This clonotype was observed many times. Its recognized antigen is unknown. Base qualities are not provided; no much larger clone lies one nucleotide away. What the time point label conveys for this sample: newly diagnosed GD, antithyroid drugs for less than 3 months. For both TCR sequencing and RNA sequencing, RNA was extracted from PBMCs using TRIzol. The diagnosis of Graves' disease followed American Thyroid Association guidelines. Patients for the study were recruited at an endocrinology department in Xi'an, China. From each patient, around 8.3 milliliters of peripheral blood was collected into an EDTA anticoagulant tube. Ficoll Paque Plus density gradient separation was used to isolate PBMCs, and no further T cell sorting was done. RNA quality was checked with an Agilent 2100 Bioanalyzer and agarose gel, and concentration with a NanoDrop 2000.

The chain is made from TRBV7-8 and TRBJ2-7; the D gene cannot be named for sure. This material consisted of peripheral blood mononuclear cells (PBMCs), taken at new diagnosis, from a patient treated with antithyroid drugs. The sequence was collected from a female donor with Graves disease. The CDR3 in this case is CASSAGSPYEQYF. The DNA reads as follows: TGTGCCAGCAGCGCTGGGTCCCCTTACGAGCAGTACTTC.